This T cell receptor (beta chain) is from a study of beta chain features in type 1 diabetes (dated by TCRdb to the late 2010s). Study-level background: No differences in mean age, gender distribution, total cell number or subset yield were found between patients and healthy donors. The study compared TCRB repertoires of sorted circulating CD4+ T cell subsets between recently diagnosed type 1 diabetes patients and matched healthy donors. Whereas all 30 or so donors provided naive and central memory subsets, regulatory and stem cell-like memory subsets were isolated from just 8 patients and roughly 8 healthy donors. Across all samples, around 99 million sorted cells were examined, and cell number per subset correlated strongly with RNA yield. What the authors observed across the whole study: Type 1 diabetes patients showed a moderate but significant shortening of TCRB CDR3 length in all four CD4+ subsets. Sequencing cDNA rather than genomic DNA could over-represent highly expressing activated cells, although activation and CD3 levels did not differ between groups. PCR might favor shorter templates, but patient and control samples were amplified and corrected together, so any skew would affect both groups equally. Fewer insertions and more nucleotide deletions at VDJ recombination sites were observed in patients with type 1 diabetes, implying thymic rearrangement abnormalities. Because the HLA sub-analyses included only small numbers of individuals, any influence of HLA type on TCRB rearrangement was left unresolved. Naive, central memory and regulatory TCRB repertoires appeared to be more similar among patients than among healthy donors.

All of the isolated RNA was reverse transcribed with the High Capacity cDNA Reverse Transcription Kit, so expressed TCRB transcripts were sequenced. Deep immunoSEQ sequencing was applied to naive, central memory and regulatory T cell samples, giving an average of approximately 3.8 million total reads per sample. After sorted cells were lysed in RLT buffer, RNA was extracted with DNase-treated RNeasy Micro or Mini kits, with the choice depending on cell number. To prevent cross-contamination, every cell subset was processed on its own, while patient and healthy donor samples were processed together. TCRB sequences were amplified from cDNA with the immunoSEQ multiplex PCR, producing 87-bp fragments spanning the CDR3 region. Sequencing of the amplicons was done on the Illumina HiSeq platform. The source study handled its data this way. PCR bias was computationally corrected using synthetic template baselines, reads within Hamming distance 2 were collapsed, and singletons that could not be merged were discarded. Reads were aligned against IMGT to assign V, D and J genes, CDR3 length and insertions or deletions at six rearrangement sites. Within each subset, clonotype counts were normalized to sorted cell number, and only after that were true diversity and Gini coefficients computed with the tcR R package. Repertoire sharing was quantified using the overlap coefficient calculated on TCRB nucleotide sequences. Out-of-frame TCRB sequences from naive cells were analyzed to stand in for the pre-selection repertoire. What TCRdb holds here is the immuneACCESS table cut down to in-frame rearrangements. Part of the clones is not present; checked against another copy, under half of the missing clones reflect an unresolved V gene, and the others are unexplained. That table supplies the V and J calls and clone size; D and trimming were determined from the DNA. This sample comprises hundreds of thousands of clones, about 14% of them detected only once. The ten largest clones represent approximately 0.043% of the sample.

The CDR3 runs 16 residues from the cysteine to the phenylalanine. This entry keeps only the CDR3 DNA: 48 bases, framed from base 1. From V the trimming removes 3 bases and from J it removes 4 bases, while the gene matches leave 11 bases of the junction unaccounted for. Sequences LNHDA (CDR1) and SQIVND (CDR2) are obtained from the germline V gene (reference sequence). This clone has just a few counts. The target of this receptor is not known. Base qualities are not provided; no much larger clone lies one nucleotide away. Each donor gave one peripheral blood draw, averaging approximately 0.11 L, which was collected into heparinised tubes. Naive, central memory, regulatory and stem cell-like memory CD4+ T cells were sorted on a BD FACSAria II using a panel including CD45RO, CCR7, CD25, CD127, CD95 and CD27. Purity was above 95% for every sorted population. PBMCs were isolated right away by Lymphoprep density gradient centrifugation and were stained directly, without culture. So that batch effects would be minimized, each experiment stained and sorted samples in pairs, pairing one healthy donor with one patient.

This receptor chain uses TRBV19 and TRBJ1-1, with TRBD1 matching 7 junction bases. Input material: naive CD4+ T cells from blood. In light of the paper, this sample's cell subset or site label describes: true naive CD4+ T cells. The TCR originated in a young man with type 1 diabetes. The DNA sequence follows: TGTGCCAGTAGTATCGCGACAGGGTTTCGGAGCACTGAAGCTTTCTTT. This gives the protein CASSIATGFRSTEAFF.